Presented here are 6 T cell receptor beta chains from one specimen sequenced in a study of Ad26.COV2.S vaccination and SARS-CoV-2 variants. Treatment given: roughly 20 received Ad26.COV2.S at low or high dose, single or two shots; about 5 received placebo; per-sample allocation not given. At day 63 after the first vaccine or placebo injection, samples were drawn. The table came from immunoSEQ multiplex PCR; TCRdb's copy has only in-frame clones and leaves some out. The sample lists about 680,000 clones; around 90% were seen once. Here the sequenced sample was peripheral blood, taken in a trial of Ad26.COV2.S vaccine versus placebo. These receptors originate from a person between 18 and 65 years old who received the Ad26.COV2.S COVID-19 vaccine or a placebo.

V is TRBV5-4 and J is TRBJ2-3; TRBD2 matches at 11 bases. Germline V gene lookup returns CDR1 SGHNT and CDR2 YYREEE (reference sequence). The V and J ends lost 6 bases and 2 bases, in that order; junction bases with no gene match: 5. The CDR3 has 15 amino acids. The CDR3 DNA reads TGTGCCAGCAAACTGACTAGCGGGGACACAGATACGCAGTATTTT. It specifies CASKLTSGDTDTQYF.

The DNA of the CDR3 is TGTGCCAGCAGCTTAGTAGCGGGGGGGCCCTGGCAGTTCTTC. The encoded protein is CASSLVAGGPWQFF. This sequence joins TRBV7-2 and TRBJ2-1; the match to TRBD2 covers 11 bases. Trimming at V came to 1 base and at J to 12 bases, leaving 5 bases not matched to a gene. This CDR3 spans 14 amino acids. Germline values: CDR1 SGHTA, CDR2 FQGNSA.

This clone has just a few counts. The chain uses TRBV6-6 and TRBJ1-2; 7 nucleotides line up with TRBD1. Germline loops: CDR1 MNHNY, CDR2 SVGAGI (reference sequence). CDR3 size: 13 residues. V was clipped by 4 bases and J by 5 bases; unmatched bases: 4. Here the CDR3 reads CASSSGGWYGYTF. CDR3 DNA sequence: TGTGCCAGCAGTTCAGGGGGTTGGTATGGCTACACCTTC.

This chain links TRBV19 with TRBJ2-1, with D perhaps TRBD1 (5 bases). The germline CDR1 and CDR2 sequences are LNHDA and SQIVND (reference sequence). The V end was cut by 0 bases, the J end by 7 bases, with 7 bases between. The CDR3 length is 13 residues. CDR3: CASSIDRDNEQFF. CDR3 DNA sequence: TGTGCCAGTAGTATAGACAGGGATAATGAGCAGTTCTTC.

This chain connects TRBV5-4 to TRBJ2-3, with 9 bases fitting TRBD1. The V gene end was trimmed by 0 bases and the J gene end by 3 bases; junction bases not matched to a gene: 5. CDR1 and CDR2 from the germline V gene are SGHNT and YYREEE (reference sequence). This CDR3 has 16 amino acids. CDR3 loop: CASSLGGQGRTDTQYF. The CDR3 nucleotides read TGTGCCAGCAGCTTGGGGGGACAGGGTAGAACAGATACGCAGTATTTT.

This clone has just one count. The chain employs TRBV30 and TRBJ2-7, with no clear D. V gave up 2 bases and J gave up 4 bases, with 6 bases separating them. The CDR3 extends over 11 amino acids. Looked up from germline, CDR1 is GTSNPN and CDR2 is SVGIG (reference sequence). The CDR3 bases are TGTGCCTGGAGTCCCGATTACGAGCAGTACTTC. Its translation: CAWSPDYEQYF. The complete variable domain, with remaining parts taken from reference TRBV30 and TRBJ2-7, reads SQTIHQWPATLVQPVGSPLSLECTVEGTSNPNLYWYRQAAGRGLQLLFYSVGIGQISSEVPQNLSASRPQDRQFILSSKKLLLSDSGFYLCAWSPDYEQYFGPGTRLTVT.